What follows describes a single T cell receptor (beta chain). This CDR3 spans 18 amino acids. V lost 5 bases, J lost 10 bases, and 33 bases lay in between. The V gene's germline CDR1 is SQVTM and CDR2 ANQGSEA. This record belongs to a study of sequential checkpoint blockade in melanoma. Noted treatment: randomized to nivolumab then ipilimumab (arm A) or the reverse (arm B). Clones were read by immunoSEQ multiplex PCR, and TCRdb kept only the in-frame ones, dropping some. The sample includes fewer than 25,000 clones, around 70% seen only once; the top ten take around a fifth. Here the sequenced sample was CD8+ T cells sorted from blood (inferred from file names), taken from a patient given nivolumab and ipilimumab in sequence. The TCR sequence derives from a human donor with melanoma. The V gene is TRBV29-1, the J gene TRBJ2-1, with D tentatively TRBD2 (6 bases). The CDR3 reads CSVLPLPFEGQLAGEQFF. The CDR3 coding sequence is TGCAGCGTTCTCCCACTCCCTTTCGAGGGGCAACTAGCAGGGGAGCAGTTCTTC.